This TCR beta chain derives from a study of identical twins. TCRdb re-called the 5' RACE reads with MiXCR, one entry per CDR3 protein. Of fewer than 350,000 distinct CDR3 sequences listed, about 8.1% are singletons. Trimming cost V 5 bases and J 1 base; bases outside gene matches: 12. The CDR3 length is 19 residues. Germline values: CDR1 MRHNA, CDR2 SNTAGT. Overall study results and limits: For monozygotic twins, models underestimated out-of-frame TCR alpha sharing.

For this clonotype: The antigen is not known.

In addition, the sample was reused for a study of yellow fever vaccine responses in identical twins. That paper adds: Twins' vaccine T cell responses reportedly seemed partly convergent and partly personalized.

The sequence came from a woman between 18 and 29 years old in good health. The sample taken for sequencing was memory (CD45RO+) T cells sorted from blood. J is TRBJ2-3 and V is TRBV6-4; 13 nucleotides match TRBD2. The CDR3 spells CASSTGLAGAYAGTDTQYF. CDR3 DNA sequence: TGTGCCAGCAGTACCGGACTAGCGGGAGCTTATGCGGGCACAGATACGCAGTATTTT.